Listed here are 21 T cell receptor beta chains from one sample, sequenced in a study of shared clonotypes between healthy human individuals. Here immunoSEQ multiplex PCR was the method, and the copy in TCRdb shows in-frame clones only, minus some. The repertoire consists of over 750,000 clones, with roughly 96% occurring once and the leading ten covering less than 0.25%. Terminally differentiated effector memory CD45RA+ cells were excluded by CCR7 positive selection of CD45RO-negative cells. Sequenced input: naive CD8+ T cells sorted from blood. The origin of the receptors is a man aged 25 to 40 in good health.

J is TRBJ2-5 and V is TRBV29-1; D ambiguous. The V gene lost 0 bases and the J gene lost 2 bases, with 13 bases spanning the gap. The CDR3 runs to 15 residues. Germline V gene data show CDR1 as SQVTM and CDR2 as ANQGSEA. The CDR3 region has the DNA TGCAGCGTTGAAGATCCTCGGACGGAACAAGAGACCCAGTACTTC. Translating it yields CSVEDPRTEQETQYF.

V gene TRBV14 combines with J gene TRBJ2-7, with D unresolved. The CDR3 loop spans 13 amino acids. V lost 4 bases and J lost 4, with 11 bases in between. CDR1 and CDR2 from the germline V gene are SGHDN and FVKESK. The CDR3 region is CASSPSNLYEQYF. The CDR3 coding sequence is TGTGCCAGCAGCCCCAGCAACCTTTACGAGCAGTACTTC.

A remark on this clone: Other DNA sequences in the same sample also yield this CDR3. In DNA, the CDR3 is TGTGCCAGCAGTTTATCAGGGGTCACGGATACGCAGTATTTT. As protein: CASSLSGVTDTQYF. The chain combines TRBV28 with TRBJ2-3; D is perhaps TRBD1 (6 bases). Deletions cut 1 base from V and 6 bases from J, with 11 bases between. Germline V gives CDR1 MDHEN, CDR2 SYDVKM. The CDR3 consists of 14 residues.

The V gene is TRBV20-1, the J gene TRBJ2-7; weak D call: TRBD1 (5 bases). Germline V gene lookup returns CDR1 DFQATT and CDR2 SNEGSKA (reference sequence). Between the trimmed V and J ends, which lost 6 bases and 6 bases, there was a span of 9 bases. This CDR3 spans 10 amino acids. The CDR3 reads CSAGEGEQYF. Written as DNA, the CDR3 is TGCAGTGCAGGGGAAGGCGAGCAGTACTTC.

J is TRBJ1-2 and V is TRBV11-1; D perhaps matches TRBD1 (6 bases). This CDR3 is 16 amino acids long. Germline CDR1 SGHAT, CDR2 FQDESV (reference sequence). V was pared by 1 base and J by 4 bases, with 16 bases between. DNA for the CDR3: TGTGCCAGCAGCTTAGATACAGGGTTGTTCCCCTATGGCTACACCTTC. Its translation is CASSLDTGLFPYGYTF.

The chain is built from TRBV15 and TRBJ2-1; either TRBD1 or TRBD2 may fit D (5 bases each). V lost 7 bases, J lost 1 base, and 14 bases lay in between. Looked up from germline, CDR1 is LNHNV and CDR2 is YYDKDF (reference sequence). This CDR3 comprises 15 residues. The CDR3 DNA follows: TGTGCCACCACCCAGGGACGGTCGTCCTACAATGAGCAGTTCTTC. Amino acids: CATTQGRSSYNEQFF.

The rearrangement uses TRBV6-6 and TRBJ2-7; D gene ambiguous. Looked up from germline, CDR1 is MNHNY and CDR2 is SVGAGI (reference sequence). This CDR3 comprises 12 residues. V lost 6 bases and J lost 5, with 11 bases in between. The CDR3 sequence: CASSLGTNEQYF. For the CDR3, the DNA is TGTGCCAGCAGCCTAGGCACAAACGAGCAGTACTTC.

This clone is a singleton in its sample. CDR3 protein: CASSLRSRAEQYF. In DNA, the CDR3 is TGTGCCAGCAGCTTGCGAAGCAGGGCCGAGCAGTACTTC. The chain is built from TRBV5-6 and TRBJ2-7, with D possibly matching TRBD1 (5 bases). V was cut by 1 base and J by 6 bases, with 11 bases left in between. The CDR3 is 13 amino acids. The germline V gene has CDR1 SGHDT and CDR2 YYEEEE.

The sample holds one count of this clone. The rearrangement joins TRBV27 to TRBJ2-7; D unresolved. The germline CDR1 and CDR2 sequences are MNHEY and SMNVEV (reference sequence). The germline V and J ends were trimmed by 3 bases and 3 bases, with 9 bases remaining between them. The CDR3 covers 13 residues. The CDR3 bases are TGTGCCAGCAGTTTTAACAGACACTACGAGCAGTACTTC. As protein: CASSFNRHYEQYF.

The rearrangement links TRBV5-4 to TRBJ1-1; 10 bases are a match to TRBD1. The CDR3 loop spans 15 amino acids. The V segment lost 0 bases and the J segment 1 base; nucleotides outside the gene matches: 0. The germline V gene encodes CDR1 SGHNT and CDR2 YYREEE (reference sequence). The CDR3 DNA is TGTGCCAGCAGCTTGGGGACAGGGGGGAACACTGAAGCTTTCTTT. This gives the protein CASSLGTGGNTEAFF.

The CDR3 nucleotides read TGTGCCAGCAGCTTGACGGGAGTCGACACCGGGGAGCTGTTTTTT. Translating it yields CASSLTGVDTGELFF. The J gene is TRBJ2-2, the V gene TRBV7-9; D is perhaps TRBD2 (6 bases). Trimming left V 3 bases short and J 3 bases short, with 11 bases between. The length of the CDR3 is 15 residues. The germline gives CDR1 SEHNR, CDR2 FQNEAQ (reference sequence).

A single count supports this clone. The CDR3 is CASSPGTGPYEQYF. The CDR3 bases are TGCGCCAGCAGCCCAGGGACCGGGCCCTACGAGCAGTACTTC. The chain combines TRBV5-1 with TRBJ2-7; D is tentatively TRBD1 or TRBD2 (5 bases each). V lost 4 bases to trimming and J lost 2 bases, with 13 bases between them. The CDR3 contains 14 residues. Per germline, CDR1 SGHRS and CDR2 YFSETQ. The variable domain in full, with the rest retrieved from reference TRBV5-1 and TRBJ2-7, is KAGVTQTPRYLIKTRGQQVTLSCSPISGHRSVSWYQQTPGQGLQFLFEYFSETQRNKGNFPGRFSGRQFSNSRSEMNVSTLELGDSALYLCASSPGTGPYEQYFGPGTRLTVT.

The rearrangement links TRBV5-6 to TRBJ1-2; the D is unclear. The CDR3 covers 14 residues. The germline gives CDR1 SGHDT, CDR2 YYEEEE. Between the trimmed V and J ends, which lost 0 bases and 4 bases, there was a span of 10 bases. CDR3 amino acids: CASSLAAGSYGYTF. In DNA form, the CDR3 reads TGTGCCAGCAGCTTGGCGGCGGGCAGCTATGGCTACACCTTC.

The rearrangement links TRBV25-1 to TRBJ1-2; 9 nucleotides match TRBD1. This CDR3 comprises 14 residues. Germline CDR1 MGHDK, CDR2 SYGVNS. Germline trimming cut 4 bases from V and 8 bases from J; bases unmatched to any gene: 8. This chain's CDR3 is CASSVGQGFYGYTF. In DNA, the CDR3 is TGTGCCAGCAGTGTTGGACAGGGGTTTTACGGCTACACCTTC.

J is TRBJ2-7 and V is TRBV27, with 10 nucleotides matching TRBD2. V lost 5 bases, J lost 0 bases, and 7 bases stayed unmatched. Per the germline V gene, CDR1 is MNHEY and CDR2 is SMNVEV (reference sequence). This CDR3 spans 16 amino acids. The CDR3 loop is CASSLNGLAASYEQYF. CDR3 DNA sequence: TGTGCCAGCAGTCTAAACGGACTAGCGGCCTCCTACGAGCAGTACTTC.

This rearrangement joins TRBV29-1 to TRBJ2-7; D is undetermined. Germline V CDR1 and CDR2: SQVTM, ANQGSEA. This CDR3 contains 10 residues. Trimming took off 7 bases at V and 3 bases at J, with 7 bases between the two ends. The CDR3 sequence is CSAVNYEQYF. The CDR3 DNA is TGCAGCGCCGTAAACTACGAGCAGTACTTC.

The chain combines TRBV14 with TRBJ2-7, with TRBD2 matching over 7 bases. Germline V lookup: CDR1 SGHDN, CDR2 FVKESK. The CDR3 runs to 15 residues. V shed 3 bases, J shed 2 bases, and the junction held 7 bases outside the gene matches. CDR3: CASSHPGLLPYEQYF. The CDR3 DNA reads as TGTGCCAGCAGCCACCCGGGACTACTTCCCTACGAGCAGTACTTC.

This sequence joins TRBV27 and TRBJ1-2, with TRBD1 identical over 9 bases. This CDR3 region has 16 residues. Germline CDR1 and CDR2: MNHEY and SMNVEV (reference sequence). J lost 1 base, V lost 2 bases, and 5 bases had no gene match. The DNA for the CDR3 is TGTGCCAGCAGTTTAACAGGGGGCATCGGTAACTATGGCTACACCTTC. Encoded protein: CASSLTGGIGNYGYTF.

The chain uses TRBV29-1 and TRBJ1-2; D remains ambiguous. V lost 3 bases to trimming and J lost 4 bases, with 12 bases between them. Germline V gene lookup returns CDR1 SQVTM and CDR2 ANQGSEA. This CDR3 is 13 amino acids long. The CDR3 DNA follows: TGCAGCGTTGAGCTGGTCGACGGCTATGGCTACACCTTC. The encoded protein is CSVELVDGYGYTF. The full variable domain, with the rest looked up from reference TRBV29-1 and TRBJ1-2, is SAVISQKPSRDICQRGTSLTIQCQVDSQVTMMFWYRQQPGQSLTLIATANQGSEATYESGFVIDKFPISRPNLTFSTLTVSNMSPEDSSIYLCSVELVDGYGYTFGSGTRLTVV.

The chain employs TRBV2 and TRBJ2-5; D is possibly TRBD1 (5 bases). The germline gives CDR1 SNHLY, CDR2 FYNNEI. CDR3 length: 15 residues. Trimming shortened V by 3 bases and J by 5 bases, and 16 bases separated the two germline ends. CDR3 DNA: TGTGCCAGCAGTGACCCCCAGGGCGGTCCCGAGACCCAGTACTTC. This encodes CASSDPQGGPETQYF.

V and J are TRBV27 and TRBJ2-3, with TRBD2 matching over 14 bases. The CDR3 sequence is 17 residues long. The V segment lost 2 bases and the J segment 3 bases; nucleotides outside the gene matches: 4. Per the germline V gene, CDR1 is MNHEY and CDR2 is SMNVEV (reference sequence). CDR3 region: CASSLKTSGRATDTQYF. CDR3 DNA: TGTGCCAGCAGTTTAAAGACTAGCGGGAGGGCAACAGATACGCAGTATTTT.